Listed below are T cell receptor beta chains from one sample, sequenced in a study of blood T cell repertoires in COVID-19. Assay used: immunoSEQ multiplex PCR; TCRdb lists only in-frame clones, some missing. The sample consists of 200,000 to 300,000 clones, roughly four fifths of them appearing once. Sequencing input: peripheral blood. The receptors stem from a woman of 80 years or more with acute or convalescent COVID-19. CDR3s include the opening cysteine and the closing phenylalanine or tryptophan.

J	V	CDR3
TRBJ2-1	TRBV24-1	CATRTSGRMGEQFF
TRBJ2-1	TRBV4-3	CASSQDGGWVKQFF
TRBJ2-5	TRBV12-5	CASGLAGTSGIETQYF
TRBJ2-2	TRBV15	CATSSGGNTGELFF
TRBJ2-1	TRBV11-3	CASGGGAGDEQFF
TRBJ2-2	TRBV5-1	CASSSLASSGELFF
TRBJ1-6	TRBV11-3	CASSFYRGSPLHF
TRBJ1-1	TRBV6-5	CASRTGKSEAFF
TRBJ1-1	TRBV6-1	CASSEIEGQGKPF
TRBJ1-2	TRBV2	CASRLPNYGYTF
TRBJ1-2	TRBV7-3	CASSPGQGGYTF
TRBJ1-5	TRBV28	CASSLWGGRGRNQPQHF
TRBJ1-6	TRBV7-2	CASSTRDPSPLHF
TRBJ1-5	TRBV6-5	CASSYSQGYQPQHF
TRBJ2-6	TRBV7-8	CASSLGPGFGANVLTF
TRBJ1-4	TRBV5-8	CASGTGTGGPTNEKLFF
TRBJ1-1	TRBV5-1	CASSPRTGGTNTEAFF
TRBJ2-1	TRBV6-5	CASRDSGNNEQFF
TRBJ1-1	TRBV18	CASSLGRDREAFF
TRBJ2-5	TRBV19	CASKRDRGGETQYF
TRBJ2-1	TRBV19	CASSSRQGAREQFF
TRBJ2-1	TRBV14	CASSRRGQGARNEQFF
TRBJ1-1	TRBV19	CASRGTRTGDTEAFF
TRBJ2-7	TRBV29-1	CSGRSGQGYEQYF
TRBJ2-3	TRBV4-3	CASSQEGSGGPSTDTQYF
TRBJ1-1	TRBV7-9	CASSLTGATEAFF
TRBJ2-1	TRBV11-1	CASSQGLGNEQFF
TRBJ1-4	TRBV7-8	CASSGTTGVNEKLFF
TRBJ2-7	TRBV2	CASILTGGPYEQYF
TRBJ1-1	TRBV7-2	CASSSPPGGDRAVTEAFF
TRBJ2-1	TRBV4-2	CASSQARSGGAGNEQFF
TRBJ2-7	TRBV19	CVSKNSGTGDYEQYF
TRBJ2-3	TRBV7-6	CASSRGQGPTDTQYF
TRBJ2-7	TRBV10-3	CAISGPTSGINEQYF